This T cell receptor (beta chain) was identified in a study of cytomegalovirus exposure and HLA in healthy donors. The overall study: In a later analysis, it was reported that the approximately 110 validation repertoires had been produced on the same platform as the 550 to 850 repertoires belonging to the first cohort.

The CDR3 is 15 amino acids. Germline CDR1 reads MNHNS; CDR2 reads SASEGT. Trimming at V came to 6 bases and at J to 6 bases, leaving 10 bases not matched to a gene. Profiling relied on immunoSEQ multiplex PCR, and the TCRdb table lists in-frame clones only, not all of them. This table holds approximately 60,000 clones, 93% found once. The table lists this clone with a few counts. V and J are TRBV6-1 and TRBJ2-5; 10 nucleotides match TRBD1. Sequencing was carried out using PBMCs. This sequence was found in a young woman in good health and CMV-seronegative. CDR3 coding DNA: TGTGCCAGCAGCATGACAGGGGGCGCCCGACAGACCCAGTACTTC. This encodes CASSMTGGARQTQYF.